Listed below are T cell receptor beta chains from one sample, sequenced in a study of T cell responses to AZD1222 COVID-19 vaccine. The table came from immunoSEQ multiplex PCR; TCRdb's copy has only in-frame clones and leaves some out. The sample holds some 190,000 clones, 80% to 90% seen once. The sequencing used peripheral blood, collected on day 0 of AZD1222 vaccination. The receptors stem from an adult in good health. Each CDR3 is given with its conserved first and last residue. The order of the fields is CDR3 protein, J gene, V gene.

CDR3aa: CASSLSREAFF
j_gene: TRBJ1-1
v_gene: TRBV7-2

CDR3aa: CASSLMGREETQYF
j_gene: TRBJ2-5
v_gene: TRBV7-3

CDR3aa: CASRTGGNGYTF
j_gene: TRBJ1-2
v_gene: TRBV19

CDR3aa: CASSLGGQGGTEAFF
j_gene: TRBJ1-1
v_gene: TRBV5-4

CDR3aa: CASSYSAAANYGYTF
j_gene: TRBJ1-2
v_gene: TRBV6-5

CDR3aa: CASSPYSIGTLAYEQYF
j_gene: TRBJ2-7
v_gene: TRBV18

CDR3aa: CASSFGTEAFF
j_gene: TRBJ1-1
v_gene: TRBV27

CDR3aa: CASSPSGSNQPQHF
j_gene: TRBJ1-5
v_gene: TRBV9

CDR3aa: CAIRRGQVGDGDTEAFF
j_gene: TRBJ1-1
v_gene: TRBV10-3

CDR3aa: CASNLGLGGSTDTQYF
j_gene: TRBJ2-3
v_gene: TRBV11-2

CDR3aa: CASSQDGTADTEAFF
j_gene: TRBJ1-1
v_gene: TRBV4-2

CDR3aa: CASSQEPGLAETHSYNEQFF
j_gene: TRBJ2-1
v_gene: TRBV4-3

CDR3aa: CASVPHGGSGNTIYF
j_gene: TRBJ1-3
v_gene: TRBV19

CDR3aa: CASSSGIFVSGELFF
j_gene: TRBJ2-2
v_gene: TRBV7-3

CDR3aa: CASRSTSLGGLFF
j_gene: TRBJ1-4
v_gene: TRBV19

CDR3aa: CASLAGQTQYF
j_gene: TRBJ2-3
v_gene: TRBV6-5

CDR3aa: CASSQRQATGELFF
j_gene: TRBJ2-2
v_gene: TRBV18

CDR3aa: CASSVESGSGYTF
j_gene: TRBJ1-2
v_gene: TRBV9

CDR3aa: CASSPGSGTERFAYEQYF
j_gene: TRBJ2-7
v_gene: TRBV5-6

CDR3aa: CASSQQGWGYGYTF
j_gene: TRBJ1-2
v_gene: TRBV6-6

CDR3aa: CASSPETDTDTQYF
j_gene: TRBJ2-3
v_gene: TRBV11-2

CDR3aa: CASRTSGGDSVAQYF
j_gene: TRBJ2-3
v_gene: TRBV28

CDR3aa: CASSLDRGAYEQYF
j_gene: TRBJ2-7
v_gene: TRBV28

CDR3aa: CASSLEGQAYNEQFF
j_gene: TRBJ2-1
v_gene: TRBV7-2

CDR3aa: CASSQPGQGLLTEAFF
j_gene: TRBJ1-1
v_gene: TRBV14

CDR3aa: CASSRTSYTGELFF
j_gene: TRBJ2-2
v_gene: TRBV6-5

CDR3aa: CASSQMEGDTEAFF
j_gene: TRBJ1-1
v_gene: TRBV4-3

CDR3aa: CASSRTGAETQYF
j_gene: TRBJ2-5
v_gene: TRBV9

CDR3aa: CASSLISGGQTYNEQFF
j_gene: TRBJ2-1
v_gene: TRBV7-3

CDR3aa: CASSLAFSRPQHF
j_gene: TRBJ1-5
v_gene: TRBV12-3/TRBV12-4

CDR3aa: CASSTQGKGLEAFF
j_gene: TRBJ1-1
v_gene: TRBV6-5

CDR3aa: CASSPKNRGTPTYEQYF
j_gene: TRBJ2-7
v_gene: TRBV28

CDR3aa: CASSPLQGFYSNTEAFF
j_gene: TRBJ1-1
v_gene: TRBV19

CDR3aa: CASSLVAGENTEAFF
j_gene: TRBJ1-1
v_gene: TRBV5-1

CDR3aa: CASRAGTGNTGELFF
j_gene: TRBJ2-2
v_gene: TRBV6-5

CDR3aa: CASSQSGGHTDTQYF
j_gene: TRBJ2-3
v_gene: TRBV6-5

CDR3aa: CASSLNAGVDTEAFF
j_gene: TRBJ1-1
v_gene: TRBV5-1

CDR3aa: CAISDQGGTDTQYF
j_gene: TRBJ2-3
v_gene: TRBV10-3

CDR3aa: CASSFRRDGETQYF
j_gene: TRBJ2-5
v_gene: TRBV5-4

CDR3aa: CASSKESTGGYYGYTF
j_gene: TRBJ1-2
v_gene: TRBV6-1

CDR3aa: CASSYTTGYLSSYEQYF
j_gene: TRBJ2-7
v_gene: TRBV6-2/TRBV6-3

CDR3aa: CASSPTGDHEQYF
j_gene: TRBJ2-7
v_gene: TRBV7-9